This T cell receptor beta chain was sequenced for a study of cytomegalovirus exposure and HLA in healthy donors. As for the study in general: Prior work identified 120 million or so unique TCR beta sequences in roughly 190 million T cells. Study results and limitations: Analyses of presence and absence presupposed an approximately uniform sequencing depth across donors.

PCR used 60 Vbeta primers and 13 Jbeta primers. Profiling relied on immunoSEQ multiplex PCR, and the TCRdb table lists in-frame clones only, not all of them. The table lists under 130,000 clones. The germline V gene encodes CDR1 SNHLY and CDR2 FYNNEI. This CDR3 is 14 amino acids long. The V and J ends lost 6 bases and 5 bases, in that order; junction bases with no gene match: 7. About this clone: The antigen remains unidentified.

The receptor was derived from a man in his forties in good health and CMV-seronegative. V and J are TRBV2 and TRBJ2-5; 9 positions agree with TRBD1. The sequenced material came from PBMCs. The CDR3 coding sequence is TGTGCCAGCAGGGCGACAGGGGGTATGGAGACCCAGTACTTC. The encoded protein is CASRATGGMETQYF.